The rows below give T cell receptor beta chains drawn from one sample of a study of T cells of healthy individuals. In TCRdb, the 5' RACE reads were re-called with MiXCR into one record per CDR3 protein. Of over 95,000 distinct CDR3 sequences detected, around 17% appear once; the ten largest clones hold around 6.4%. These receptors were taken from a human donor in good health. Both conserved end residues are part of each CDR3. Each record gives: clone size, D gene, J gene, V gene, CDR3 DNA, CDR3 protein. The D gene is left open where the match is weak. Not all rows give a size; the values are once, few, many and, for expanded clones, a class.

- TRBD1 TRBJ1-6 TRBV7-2 TGTGCCAGCAGCTTAGGGCCGGGACAGCATTCACCCCTCCACTTT CASSLGPGQHSPLHF
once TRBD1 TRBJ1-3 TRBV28 TGTGCCAGCAGCTACGACAGGGCTGGAAACACCATATATTTT CASSYDRAGNTIYF
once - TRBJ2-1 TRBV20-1 TGCAGTGCTTACAGGGCTGAGCAGTTCTTC CSAYRAEQFF
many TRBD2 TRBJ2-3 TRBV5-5 TGTGCCAGCAGCTTGCAGCGGGAGGTGATAGATACGCAGTATTTT CASSLQREVIDTQYF
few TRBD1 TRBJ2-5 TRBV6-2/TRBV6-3 TGTGCCAGCAGTCGCGACAGGGGCGAGACCCAGTACTTC CASSRDRGETQYF
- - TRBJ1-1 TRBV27 TGTGCCAGCACCGCAGGGATGAACACTGAAGCTTTCTTT CASTAGMNTEAFF
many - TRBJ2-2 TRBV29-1 TGCAGCGTTGATCTCTTAGAGGGAGGACGGCGACCCGGGGAGCTGTTTTTT CSVDLLEGGRRPGELFF
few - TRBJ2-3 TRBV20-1 TGCAGTGCTAGAGCGGGACTCCAGTATATGGATACGCAGTATTTT CSARAGLQYMDTQYF
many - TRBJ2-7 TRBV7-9 TGTGCCAGCAGCCCCAACTCCGAGCAGTACTTC CASSPNSEQYF
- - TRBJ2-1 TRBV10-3 TGTGCCATCAGTGAGGGAGCGGGTCCCTACAATGAGCAGTTCTTC CAISEGAGPYNEQFF
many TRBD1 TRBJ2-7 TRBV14 TGTGCCAGCGGACAGGCAACCTACGAGCAGTACTTC CASGQATYEQYF
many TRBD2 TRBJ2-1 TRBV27 TGTGCCAGCAGTTTAGTGCGGGGGGCTTGGAATGAGCAGTTCTTC CASSLVRGAWNEQFF
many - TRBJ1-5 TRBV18 TGTGCCAGCTCACCAGCCTACAATCAGCCCCAGCATTTT CASSPAYNQPQHF
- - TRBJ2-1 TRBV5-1 TGCGCCAGCAGCTACGACGGTAATGAGCAGTTCTTC CASSYDGNEQFF
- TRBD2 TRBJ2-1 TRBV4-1 TGCGCCAGCAGCCAAAGGGGGGATGGGGTAGCGGGGTACAATGAGCAGTTCTTC CASSQRGDGVAGYNEQFF
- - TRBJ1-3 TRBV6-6 TGTGCCAGTCTTAGGGGAGCTGGAAACACCATATATTTT CASLRGAGNTIYF
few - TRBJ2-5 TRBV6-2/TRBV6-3 TGTGCCAGCAGCGTTGGGCCCGCGGCTACGGAGACCCAGTACTTC CASSVGPAATETQYF
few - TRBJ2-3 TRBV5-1 TGCGCCAGCAGCTTGGTGCGGACTAGCACAGATACGCAGTATTTT CASSLVRTSTDTQYF
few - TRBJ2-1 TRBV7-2 TGTGCCAGCAGCTTACGTGCGATGGATCCTGGCAATGAGCAGTTCTTC CASSLRAMDPGNEQFF
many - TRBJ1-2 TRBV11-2 TGTGCCAGCAGCTTAGGAGGCTCTAACTATGGCTACACCTTC CASSLGGSNYGYTF
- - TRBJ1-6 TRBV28 TGTGCCAGCAGTTTGGGCGACAGGTTACTTTCACCCCTCCACTTT CASSLGDRLLSPLHF
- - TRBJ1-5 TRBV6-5 TGTGCCAGCAGTTACTCGATACAGGGCGACCAGCCCCAGCATTTT CASSYSIQGDQPQHF
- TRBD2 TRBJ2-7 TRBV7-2 TGTGCCAGCAGCTCGAGGGGAGGGCCCTACGAGCAGTACTTC CASSSRGGPYEQYF
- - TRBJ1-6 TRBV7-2 TGTGCCAGCAGCTTAGCCGGGACCGAGAATTCACCCCTCCACTTT CASSLAGTENSPLHF
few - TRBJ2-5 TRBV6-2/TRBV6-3 TGTGCCAGCAGTTCCCTATCGGGGGGCCGCCAAGAGACCCAGTACTTC CASSSLSGGRQETQYF
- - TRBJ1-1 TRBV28 TGTGCCAGCAGTTTAGTTGGGGGGGCCGTGGGGCATTCCTTT CASSLVGGAVGHSF
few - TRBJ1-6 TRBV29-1 TGCAGCGTTGAATTTGTGGTTAGCTCCTATAATTCACCCCTCCACTTT CSVEFVVSSYNSPLHF
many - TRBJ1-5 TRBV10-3 TGTGCCATCAGTGGGTCCGGCAATCAGCCCCAGCATTTT CAISGSGNQPQHF
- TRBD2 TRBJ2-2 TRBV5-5 TGTGCCAGCAGCTCCACTAGCGCACAAAACACCGGGGAGCTGTTTTTT CASSSTSAQNTGELFF
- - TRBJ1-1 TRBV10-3 TGTGCCTCGGCGGGGTCGGGGATGAACACTGAAGCTTTCTTT CASAGSGMNTEAFF
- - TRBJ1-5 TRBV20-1 TGCAGTGCTAGTACAGGAGATCAGCCCCAGCATTTT CSASTGDQPQHF
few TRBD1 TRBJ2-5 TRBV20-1 TGCAGTGCTAGCCCTCCGGACAGGGGGTGGGAGACCCAGTACTTC CSASPPDRGWETQYF
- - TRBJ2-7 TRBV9 TGTGCCAGCAGCGTAGACCTGAGGGAGCAGTACTTC CASSVDLREQYF
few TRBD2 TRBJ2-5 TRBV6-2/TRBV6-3 TGTGCCAGCAGTTACGCTTTGGGGGGGAGCCCCCAAGAGACCCAGTACTTC CASSYALGGSPQETQYF
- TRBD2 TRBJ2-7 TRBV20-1 TGCAGTGCTAGTCGCGGGGGGGGTCCCTACGAGCAGTACTTC CSASRGGGPYEQYF
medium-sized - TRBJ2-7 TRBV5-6 TGTGCCAGCGGAACCGGACGGTTCTGGGTCGAGCAGTACTTC CASGTGRFWVEQYF
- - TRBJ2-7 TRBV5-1 TGCGCCAGCAGCGTACAGGCCTCCTACGAGCAGTACTTC CASSVQASYEQYF